One and the same sample provided the 4 T cell receptor beta chains below, sequenced in a study of cytomegalovirus exposure and HLA in healthy donors (dated by TCRdb to 2016 to 2017). The library was prepared using the immunoSEQ multiplex PCR assay. For the multiplex PCR, a mixture combining 60 forward primers for TCR Vbeta segments and 13 reverse primers for TCR Jbeta segments was used. Entries here come from immuneACCESS through TCRdb and include only in-frame sequences with V and J called. Some clones fail to appear in such tables; in the studies checked, an unresolved V gene covers under half of the shortfall, and the cause of the remainder is unknown. The sample table contains about 67,000 clones; only one count was recorded for roughly 80% of them. Just under 3% of the sample is in the top ten clones. The sequencing input was PBMCs. The receptors were sampled from a woman aged 25 to 39 in good health and CMV-seronegative.

The genes are TRBV5-6 and TRBJ1-2, with TRBD1 identical over 9 bases. Germline CDR1 is SGHDT and CDR2 is YYEEEE. This CDR3 is 15 amino acids long. V was pared by 4 bases and J by 4 bases, with 8 bases of the junction left unmatched. In DNA, the CDR3 is TGTGCCAGCAGCCCGGACAGGGGATTGGGCTATGGCTACACCTTC. This gives the protein CASSPDRGLGYGYTF.

CDR3 region: CASSPSPPDRVHYEQYF. The CDR3 DNA is TGTGCCAGCAGCCCCTCACCCCCGGACAGAGTCCACTACGAGCAGTACTTC. The chain combines TRBV7-9 with TRBJ2-7; a possible D gene is TRBD1 (6 bases). CDR1 is SEHNR and CDR2 is FQNEAQ in the germline V gene (reference sequence). Trimming cost V 5 bases and J 3 bases, with 23 bases left between them. The CDR3 is made up of 17 amino acids.

The chain has TRBV7-2 and TRBJ2-3; 9 positions agree with TRBD2. Germline V gene sequence: CDR1 SGHTA, CDR2 FQGNSA. J lost 0 bases, V lost 5 bases, and 15 bases had no gene match. This CDR3 is built from 19 residues. As DNA, the CDR3 is TGTGCCAGCAGCCCCGAGGGAAGCGGGGGGTTTATTAGCACAGATACGCAGTATTTT. Translated, it gives CASSPEGSGGFISTDTQYF.

The genes are TRBV7-2 and TRBJ2-1; D may be TRBD1 (6 bases). V dropped 5 bases and J dropped 10 bases, with 9 bases sitting between them. The CDR3 extends over 11 amino acids. Germline V gives CDR1 SGHTA, CDR2 FQGNSA. The CDR3 loop reads CASSVTGEQFF. As DNA, the CDR3 is TGTGCCAGCAGCGTTACAGGGGAGCAGTTCTTC.